This is a list of T cell receptor beta chains from one sample in a study of low-dose radiotherapy and immunotherapy resistance in tumors. TCRdb itself ran the reads through MiXCR, one entry per CDR3 protein. The sample has more than 85,000 distinct CDR3 sequences, under 10% seen once. Sequenced here: PBMCs, sampled before treatment. All receptors derive from a male donor with prostate cancer. Each CDR3 is given with its conserved first and last residue. Fields, in order: clone size, J gene, D gene, V gene, CDR3 length, CDR3 DNA, CDR3 protein. A D gene is named only where the DNA matches it firmly. Clone sizes are given selectively: once, few, many, or a class where the clone is expanded.

many TRBJ2-1 TRBD2 TRBV28 17 TGTGCCAGCAGTTGGACTAGCGGGAGGGGGTCCTACAATGAGCAGTTCTTC CASSWTSGRGSYNEQFF
many TRBJ2-2 TRBD2 TRBV12-3/TRBV12-4 14 TGTGCCAGCAGTTTAAGCGGGGGGACCGGGGAGCTGTTTTTT CASSLSGGTGELFF
many TRBJ2-7 TRBD2 TRBV29-1 15 TGCAGCGTTGAAGGACTAGCGGGGGACGAGGGAGAGCAGTACTTC CSVEGLAGDEGEQYF
many TRBJ2-1 . TRBV20-1 15 TGCAGTGCTAGTCAACGGGGGAGCTCCTACAATGAGCAGTTCTTC CSASQRGSSYNEQFF
few TRBJ2-3 TRBD1 TRBV5-1 17 TGCGCCAGCAGCTGGCCGACGGGACAGCTTAGCACAGATACGCAGTATTTT CASSWPTGQLSTDTQYF
many TRBJ2-3 TRBD2 TRBV28 15 TGTGCCAGCAGTGACGCGGGAGGGGGGACAGATACGCAGTATTTT CASSDAGGGTDTQYF
many TRBJ2-7 . TRBV7-2 15 TGTGCCAGCAGCCCCCAAGAGGGAACACCCTACGAGCAGTACTTC CASSPQEGTPYEQYF
many TRBJ2-2 . TRBV21-1 16 TGTGCCAGCAGCATGTGGACGAGGACGAACACCGGGGAGCTGTTTTTT CASSMWTRTNTGELFF
many TRBJ2-7 TRBD1 TRBV5-1 14 TGCGCCAGCAGTTTGACAGGGGCCTCCTACGAGCAGTACTTC CASSLTGASYEQYF
many TRBJ2-1 . TRBV3-1 15 TGTGCCAGCAGCCAAGCTGAGTCCGGAAACAATGAGCAGTTCTTC CASSQAESGNNEQFF
many TRBJ1-1 TRBD1 TRBV28 16 TGTGCCAGCAGTAAATACAGGGGGTTAGGTGACACTGAAGCTTTCTTT CASSKYRGLGDTEAFF
medium-sized TRBJ2-1 . TRBV5-5 15 TGTGCCAGCAGCTTGGTAGGGGACTCCTACAATGAGCAGTTCTTC CASSLVGDSYNEQFF
. TRBJ2-7 . TRBV28 16 TGTGCCAGCAGTTTTAGTATGCGGGACGGAACCTACGAGCAGTACTTC CASSFSMRDGTYEQYF
many TRBJ2-7 TRBD1 TRBV6-5 15 TGTGCCAGCAGTTACTCCGGGACAGGGCAGGTCGAGCAGTACTTC CASSYSGTGQVEQYF
many TRBJ1-4 . TRBV6-2/TRBV6-3 14 TGTGCCAGCAGTTCCCGCTTCACTAATGAAAAACTGTTTTTT CASSSRFTNEKLFF
many TRBJ1-4 . TRBV10-3 13 TGTGCCATCTCTGCCGGGTCTAATGAAAAACTGTTTTTT CAISAGSNEKLFF
many TRBJ2-2 TRBD2 TRBV3-1 17 TGTGCCAGCAGCCAAGATGCTAGCGGGAAGGAAACCGGGGAGCTGTTTTTT CASSQDASGKETGELFF
many TRBJ2-2 TRBD1 TRBV5-1 15 TGTGCCAGCAGTTCAGGACAGGGGGGGACCGGGGAGCTGTTTTTT CASSSGQGGTGELFF
many TRBJ2-3 . TRBV7-9 17 TGTGCCAGCAGCTCACCGAGGGCGGGCCTCCAAGCTGATACGCAGTATTTT CASSSPRAGLQADTQYF
many TRBJ1-2 . TRBV6-2/TRBV6-3 10 TGTGCCAGCAGTAACTATGGCTACACCTTC CASSNYGYTF
many TRBJ1-1 . TRBV5-6 13 TGTGCCAGCAGCTTGCTCGCCTCCACTGAAGCTTTCTTT CASSLLASTEAFF
few TRBJ2-7 TRBD2 TRBV7-2 13 TGTGCCAGCGGGACTAGGCAAACCTACGAGCAGTACTTC CASGTRQTYEQYF
many TRBJ2-2 TRBD2 TRBV20-1 15 TGCAGTGCTAGACGGGCGGGAGGAGGCACCGGGGAGCTGTTTTTT CSARRAGGGTGELFF
many TRBJ2-6 . TRBV20-1 16 TGCAGTGCTAGAGCCGGCGGAGCCTCTGGGGCCAACGTCCTGACTTTC CSARAGGASGANVLTF
many TRBJ2-3 TRBD2 TRBV29-1 15 TGCAGCGTTTACAGACTAGCCTTCCGCACAGATACGCAGTATTTT CSVYRLAFRTDTQYF
many TRBJ1-2 TRBD1 TRBV28 15 TGTGCCAGCAGTTTACAGACAGGGGTATCCTATGGCTACACCTTC CASSLQTGVSYGYTF
many TRBJ2-2 . TRBV6-2/TRBV6-3 13 TGTGCCACCGGGACGGTGAACACCGGGGAGCTGTTTTTT CATGTVNTGELFF
. TRBJ2-7 TRBD2 TRBV4-3 16 TGCGCCAGCAGCCCCGGGTGGCGGGGAGGGTCCCACGAGCAGTACTTC CASSPGWRGGSHEQYF
many TRBJ2-1 TRBD2 TRBV13 16 TGTGCCAGCAGCTTAAGGACTAGCGGGAGTTTTGATGAGCAGTTCTTC CASSLRTSGSFDEQFF
many TRBJ2-7 TRBD2 TRBV11-1 14 TGTGCCAGCAGCTCAGGCGGGGGTAGCTACGAGCAGTACTTC CASSSGGGSYEQYF
many TRBJ2-1 TRBD1 TRBV10-3 16 TGTGCCATCAGTAAAGCCGGGACAGGGGATACGAATGAGCAGTTCTTC CAISKAGTGDTNEQFF
many TRBJ2-1 . TRBV9 15 TGTGCCAGCAGCGTAGGCCCGGAGGGCTACAATGAGCAGTTCTTC CASSVGPEGYNEQFF
many TRBJ2-3 TRBD2 TRBV28 16 TGTGCCAGCACCACTAGCGGGAGTAGCCCCACAGATACGCAGTATTTT CASTTSGSSPTDTQYF
many TRBJ1-1 TRBD1 TRBV28 13 TGTGCCAGCAGTTTGGGGACAGGGCAGCGCGCTTTCTTT CASSLGTGQRAFF
many TRBJ1-4 . TRBV7-8 13 TGTGCCAGCAGCTTGCAGGGGAGGGAAAAACTGTTTTTT CASSLQGREKLFF
many TRBJ2-2 TRBD2 TRBV25-1 14 TGTGCCAGCAGGGGACTAGCGGGCACCGGGGAGCTGTTTTTT CASRGLAGTGELFF
many TRBJ2-7 . TRBV6-6 16 TGTGCCAGCAGTTACAGCTCGGGTGGCAGGGGTAACGAGCAGTACTTC CASSYSSGGRGNEQYF
many TRBJ2-3 TRBD1 TRBV12-3/TRBV12-4 15 TGTGCCAGCAGTTTGGGCAGGGGGCGCGCAGATACGCAGTATTTT CASSLGRGRADTQYF
many TRBJ2-5 TRBD2 TRBV5-6 15 TGTGCCAGCAGCTTGGGGCGGGGGGGACAAGAGACCCAGTACTTC CASSLGRGGQETQYF
many TRBJ1-1 TRBD1 TRBV4-2 15 TGTGCCAGCAGCCCCTACGACAGGGCGAACACTGAAGCTTTCTTT CASSPYDRANTEAFF
many TRBJ2-5 . TRBV19 14 TGTGCCAGTAGTATAATCGGGTTTGGAGAGACCCAGTACTTC CASSIIGFGETQYF
many TRBJ1-1 . TRBV13 11 TGTGCCAGCAGCAAAGGGGTTGAAGCTTTCTTT CASSKGVEAFF
many TRBJ2-4 TRBD2 TRBV19 18 TGTGCCAGTAGTATCCGGACTAGCGGGAGTATCGGCAAAAACATTCAGTACTTC CASSIRTSGSIGKNIQYF
many TRBJ1-5 . TRBV2 16 TGTGCCAGCAGCGATATTTTGGGGGCTGGGGGTCAGCCCCAGCATTTT CASSDILGAGGQPQHF
many TRBJ2-5 . TRBV7-8 15 TGTGCCAGCAGCTTAGCGGAGACTCGCCCAGAGACCCAGTACTTC CASSLAETRPETQYF
many TRBJ2-7 TRBD2 TRBV5-1 17 TGCGCCAGCAGCTTCGGACTAGCGGGAGTTTCCCCCTACGAGCAGTACTTC CASSFGLAGVSPYEQYF
few TRBJ1-5 TRBD1 TRBV7-8 15 TGTGCCAGCAGCCCGAGACAGGGACCCTCGCAGCCCCAGCATTTT CASSPRQGPSQPQHF
many TRBJ1-5 . TRBV20-1 14 TGCAGTGGGATGGGGGGTGGTGGCAATCAGCCCCAGCATTTT CSGMGGGGNQPQHF
many TRBJ2-1 TRBD2 TRBV20-1 15 TGCAGTGCTGGTGGGGGACTAGTTAATTTAAATGAGCAGTTCTTC CSAGGGLVNLNEQFF
many TRBJ1-4 TRBD1 TRBV28 17 TGTGCCAGCAGTTCCCCGGGACAGGGTTCAACTAATGAAAAACTGTTTTTT CASSSPGQGSTNEKLFF
many TRBJ2-1 . TRBV12-3/TRBV12-4 12 TGTGCCAGCAGGGGGACCGAGAATGAGCAGTTCTTC CASRGTENEQFF
many TRBJ2-7 . TRBV15 15 TGTGCCACCAGCAATGGAGGAGGGGGCGACTACGAGCAGTACTTC CATSNGGGGDYEQYF
many TRBJ2-1 . TRBV20-1 10 TGCAGTGCTAGCGTATCAGAGCAGTTCTTC CSASVSEQFF
many TRBJ2-3 TRBD2 TRBV20-1 16 TGCAGTGCTAGAGGACCTAGCGGGAGTTCATCCGATACGCAGTATTTT CSARGPSGSSSDTQYF
many TRBJ2-7 . TRBV28 12 TGTGCCAGCAGTGACGGCCCCTACGAGCAGTACTTC CASSDGPYEQYF
many TRBJ2-7 . TRBV10-3 13 TGTGCTCACGCTGCCGGGAGCCCCTACGAGCAGTACTTC CAHAAGSPYEQYF
many TRBJ1-5 . TRBV7-9 13 TGTGCCAGCACCCGGGGTGTCGATCAGCCCCAGCATTTT CASTRGVDQPQHF
. TRBJ1-2 TRBD1 TRBV29-1 12 TGCAGCGCGGGACAGGGTCACTATGGCTACACCTTC CSAGQGHYGYTF